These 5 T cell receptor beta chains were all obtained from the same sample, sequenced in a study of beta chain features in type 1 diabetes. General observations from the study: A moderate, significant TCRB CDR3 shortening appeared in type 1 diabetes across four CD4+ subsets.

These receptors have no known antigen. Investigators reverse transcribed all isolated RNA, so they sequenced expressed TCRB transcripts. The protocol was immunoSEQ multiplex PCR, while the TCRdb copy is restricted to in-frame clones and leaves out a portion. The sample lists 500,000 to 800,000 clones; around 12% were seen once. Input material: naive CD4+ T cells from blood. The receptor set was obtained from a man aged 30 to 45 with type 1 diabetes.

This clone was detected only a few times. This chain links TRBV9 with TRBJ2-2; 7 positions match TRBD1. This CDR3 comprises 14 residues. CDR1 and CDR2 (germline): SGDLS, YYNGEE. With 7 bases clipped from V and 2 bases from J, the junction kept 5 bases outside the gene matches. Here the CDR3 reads CASGWDSNTGELFF. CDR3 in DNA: TGTGCCAGCGGGTGGGACAGCAACACCGGGGAGCTGTTTTTT.

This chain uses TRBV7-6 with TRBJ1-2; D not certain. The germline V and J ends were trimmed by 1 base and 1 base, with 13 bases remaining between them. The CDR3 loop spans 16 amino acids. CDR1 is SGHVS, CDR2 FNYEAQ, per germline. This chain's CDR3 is CASSLGPLGVNYGYTF. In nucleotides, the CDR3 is TGTGCCAGCAGCTTAGGCCCCCTCGGAGTTAACTATGGCTACACCTTC.

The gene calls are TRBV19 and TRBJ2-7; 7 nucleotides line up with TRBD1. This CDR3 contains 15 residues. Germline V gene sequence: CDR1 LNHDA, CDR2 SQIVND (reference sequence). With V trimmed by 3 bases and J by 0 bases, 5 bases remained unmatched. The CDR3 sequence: CASSMSRDSSYEQYF. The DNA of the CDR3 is TGTGCCAGTAGTATGTCCCGGGACAGCTCCTACGAGCAGTACTTC.

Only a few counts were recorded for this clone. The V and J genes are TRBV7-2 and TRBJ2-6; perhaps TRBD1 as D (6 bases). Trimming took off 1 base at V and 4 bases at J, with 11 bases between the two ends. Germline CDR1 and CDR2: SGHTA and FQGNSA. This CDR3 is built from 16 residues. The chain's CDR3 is CASSLVGADGANVLTF. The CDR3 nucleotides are TGTGCCAGCAGCTTAGTGGGGGCGGACGGGGCCAACGTCCTGACTTTC.

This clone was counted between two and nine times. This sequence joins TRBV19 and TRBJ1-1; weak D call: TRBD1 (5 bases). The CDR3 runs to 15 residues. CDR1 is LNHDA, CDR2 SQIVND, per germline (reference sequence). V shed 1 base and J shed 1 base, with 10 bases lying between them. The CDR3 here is CASSIVYRRNTEAFF. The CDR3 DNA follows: TGTGCCAGTAGTATAGTCTACAGGAGGAACACTGAAGCTTTCTTT.